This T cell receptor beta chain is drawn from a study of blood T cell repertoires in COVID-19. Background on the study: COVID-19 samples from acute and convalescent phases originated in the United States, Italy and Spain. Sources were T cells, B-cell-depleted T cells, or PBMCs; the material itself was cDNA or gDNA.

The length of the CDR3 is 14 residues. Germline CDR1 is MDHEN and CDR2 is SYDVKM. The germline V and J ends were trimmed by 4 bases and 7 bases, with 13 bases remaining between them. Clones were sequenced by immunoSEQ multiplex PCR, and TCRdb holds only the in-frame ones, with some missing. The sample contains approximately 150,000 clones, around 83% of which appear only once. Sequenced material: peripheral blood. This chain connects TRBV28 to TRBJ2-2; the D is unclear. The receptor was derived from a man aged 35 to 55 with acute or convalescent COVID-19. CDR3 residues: CASSYGGAVGELFF. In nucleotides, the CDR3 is TGTGCCAGCAGTTACGGCGGCGCGGTCGGGGAGCTGTTTTTT.